This is a list of T cell receptor beta chains from one sample in a study of molecular identifiers for immune sequencing clone quantification. One entry per CDR3 protein results from TCRdb running MiXCR on the PCR reads. The sample contains 250,000 to 350,000 distinct CDR3 sequences, about 22% of which appear only once. The sequenced sample was naive CD8+ T cells from blood, with Jurkat cell RNA spiked in. The receptors originated from a human donor in good health. Some libraries in this study had Jurkat cell RNA spiked in. Each CDR3 is given with its conserved first and last residue. The D gene is left open where the match is weak. Size is omitted from some rows. Given values are once, few, many or a class for expanded clones.

cdr3_nt cdr3_aa cdr3_length v_call clone_size j_call d_call
TGTGCCAGCAGTCCAAGCAACAATCAGCCCCAGCATTTT CASSPSNNQPQHF 13 TRBV27 many TRBJ1-5 -
TGTGCCAGCAGCATCCCCCGGGACAGAGAAACCACAACTAATGAAAAACTGTTTTTT CASSIPRDRETTTNEKLFF 19 TRBV7-6 many TRBJ1-4 TRBD1
TGTGCCAGCAGCTTAAGTCATCGGCAGGAGCAGTTCTTC CASSLSHRQEQFF 13 TRBV7-2 many TRBJ2-1 -
TGTGCCAGCACAGCGGGGGATGCCTACGAGCAGTACTTC CASTAGDAYEQYF 13 TRBV28 - TRBJ2-7 TRBD2
TGTGCCAGCAGTTTGACAGACCAAGAGACCCAGTACTTC CASSLTDQETQYF 13 TRBV28 many TRBJ2-5 -
TGTGCCAGCCAACTCATCAGGGGCACTGAAGCTTTCTTT CASQLIRGTEAFF 13 TRBV28 few TRBJ1-1 -
TGTGCCAGCAGCCTGCCCGAGACAGCCAACACTGAAGCTTTCTTT CASSLPETANTEAFF 15 TRBV4-2 many TRBJ1-1 -
TGCGCCAGCAGCTTGAGCGCCCCGGGACAACCGATGGGAGCTTTCTTT CASSLSAPGQPMGAFF 16 TRBV5-1 many TRBJ1-1 -
TGTGCCAGCAGCTTTCCAGGGGAGGATGGCTACACCTTC CASSFPGEDGYTF 13 TRBV7-9 - TRBJ1-2 -
TGTGCCAGCAGCCGCTCCCCGGGTAACGAGCAGTACTTC CASSRSPGNEQYF 13 TRBV6-2/TRBV6-3 - TRBJ2-7 -
TGTGCCAGCAGCGTAGTTCGACAGTTGAACACTGAAGCTTTCTTT CASSVVRQLNTEAFF 15 TRBV9 many TRBJ1-1 -
TGTGCCAGCAGCTTGGAACAGTCTGGAAACACCATATATTTT CASSLEQSGNTIYF 14 TRBV5-4 many TRBJ1-3 -
TGTGCCAGTACACTGCAGGGGTTTAATGAGCAGTTCTTC CASTLQGFNEQFF 13 TRBV19 few TRBJ2-1 -
TGTGCCAGCAGAAGTGGACAGGGGCCTAGAGAGACCCAGTACTTC CASRSGQGPRETQYF 15 TRBV6-5 many TRBJ2-5 TRBD1
TGTGCTAGCAGCTTAGTTTTGCGGTCGGAGACCCAGTACTTC CASSLVLRSETQYF 14 TRBV7-7 many TRBJ2-5 -
TGCAGCGTTGCTCTACAGGGGAGGAGCACCGGGGAGCTGTTTTTT CSVALQGRSTGELFF 15 TRBV29-1 - TRBJ2-2 -
TGTGCCAGCAGTTTTGACAGGACATATCAGCCCCAGCATTTT CASSFDRTYQPQHF 14 TRBV27 few TRBJ1-5 -
TGTGCCAGCAGCTTGGCGCGGTGGGATAGCAATCAGCCCCAGCATTTT CASSLARWDSNQPQHF 16 TRBV11-3 - TRBJ1-5 -
TGTGCCAGCAGTCTTAGCGGGGGTACCTACGAGCAGTACTTC CASSLSGGTYEQYF 14 TRBV27 few TRBJ2-7 TRBD2
TGTGCCAGCAGCTTGGGGCAAATCGCCTACGAGCAGTACTTC CASSLGQIAYEQYF 14 TRBV5-6 many TRBJ2-7 -
TGTGCCAGCAGCTACGGGTCGACCACTTTCTACGAGCAGTACTTC CASSYGSTTFYEQYF 15 TRBV6-5 many TRBJ2-7 -
TGTGCCAGCAGCTTCTCGGGGATCGAAAAACTGTTTTTT CASSFSGIEKLFF 13 TRBV7-9 few TRBJ1-4 -
TGTGCCAGCAGTGAACTAGGGCAGGGTCGCGAGCAGTACTTC CASSELGQGREQYF 14 TRBV25-1 many TRBJ2-7 -
TGTGCCAGCTCACCAGGAACCGGGACTAGCGATCCAGATACGCAGTACTTT CASSPGTGTSDPDTQYF 17 TRBV18 - TRBJ2-3 TRBD2
TGTGCCAGCAAGTCTCTCGGTACTGAAGCTTTCTTT CASKSLGTEAFF 12 TRBV12-3/TRBV12-4 few TRBJ1-1 -
TGTGCTAGTGGTTTGAACCTGAGGGGGCAGTTGGATGACACCGGGGAGCTGTTTTTT CASGLNLRGQLDDTGELFF 19 TRBV12-5 many TRBJ2-2 TRBD1
TGTGCCAGCAGTTACGGCGCCGCAGGGGGCGAGGAGCAGTACTTC CASSYGAAGGEEQYF 15 TRBV6-5 many TRBJ2-7 TRBD1
TGTGCCAGCAGCGGAGAACTAGCGGGGGCTCTTCATGGCCAGTACTTC CASSGELAGALHGQYF 16 TRBV9 many TRBJ2-5 TRBD2
TGTGCCAGCAGACCACAGCAGCCCCAAGAGACCCAGTACTTC CASRPQQPQETQYF 14 TRBV28 many TRBJ2-5 -
TGTGCCAGCACATTTGCCTTGACTGATACGCAGTATTTT CASTFALTDTQYF 13 TRBV6-5 many TRBJ2-3 -
TGTGCCAGCAGCCTCTCGGGACAGGGCCGTGACTACGAGCAGTACTTC CASSLSGQGRDYEQYF 16 TRBV7-9 - TRBJ2-7 TRBD1
TGTGCCAGCAGTATGACCAGACAGGGTCAAGAGACCCAGTACTTC CASSMTRQGQETQYF 15 TRBV6-5 many TRBJ2-5 TRBD1
TGTGCCAGCAGTTTTGGCAGGGGGTATCAGCCCCAGCATTTT CASSFGRGYQPQHF 14 TRBV27 many TRBJ1-5 TRBD1
TGCAGCGTTGACAAGACAGGGAGAAGCACAGATACGCAGTATTTT CSVDKTGRSTDTQYF 15 TRBV29-1 many TRBJ2-3 TRBD1
TGTGCCAGCAGTTACCCCCCACGACAGAACTACGAGCAGTACTTC CASSYPPRQNYEQYF 15 TRBV6-2/TRBV6-3 few TRBJ2-7 -
TGCAGCGTTGAAGAGTCTGGATTAGGAACAGAAGCTTTCTTT CSVEESGLGTEAFF 14 TRBV29-1 many TRBJ1-1 -
TGTGCCAGCAGCTTTTCGGCCTCGGAGAACACTGAAGCTTTCTTT CASSFSASENTEAFF 15 TRBV7-9 many TRBJ1-1 -
TGTGCCAGCAGCCAAGAGAATAGGCCTGAGCAGTTCTTC CASSQENRPEQFF 13 TRBV3-1 many TRBJ2-1 -
TGTGCCTGGAGTTCCCGACAGGGGGTGCTTTTTGAGCAGTACTTC CAWSSRQGVLFEQYF 15 TRBV30 - TRBJ2-7 TRBD1
TGCAGTGCTAGAGATTTCAGGGGGACAGATACGCAGTATTTT CSARDFRGTDTQYF 14 TRBV20-1 many TRBJ2-3 TRBD1
TGTGCCAGCAGCACCCCAGTGCTCGCATATACGCAGTATTTT CASSTPVLAYTQYF 14 TRBV5-5 - TRBJ2-3 -